These 5 T cell receptor beta chains share one sample of origin, sequenced in a study of blood T cell repertoires in COVID-19. Clones were sequenced by immunoSEQ multiplex PCR, and TCRdb holds only the in-frame ones, with some missing. Of approximately 190,000 clones listed, about 83% are singletons. Specimen: PBMCs or T cells enriched from blood (not recorded which). The receptors come from a woman aged 25-40 years who had been exposed to COVID-19.

This clone was recorded a few times. CDR3 sequence (DNA): TGTGCCAGTAGGGGGGCACTAGCGGGGGAGGATACGCAGTATTTT. It specifies CASRGALAGEDTQYF. This sequence joins TRBV19 and TRBJ2-3, with 11 nucleotides matching TRBD2. From germline, CDR1 is LNHDA and CDR2 SQIVND (reference sequence). Unmatched junction bases numbered 8, after V lost 6 bases and J lost 6 bases. The CDR3 loop spans 15 amino acids.

This rearrangement joins TRBV7-9 to TRBJ2-5; a possible D gene is TRBD2 (5 bases). Trimming stripped 4 bases from V and 5 bases from J, with 8 bases between. The CDR3 length is 12 residues. Germline assignment: CDR1 SEHNR and CDR2 FQNEAQ (reference sequence). The CDR3: CASSWGVETQYF. The CDR3 DNA reads TGTGCCAGCAGCTGGGGAGTGGAGACCCAGTACTTC.

V usage is TRBV5-1 and J usage is TRBJ2-1, with TRBD2 matching over 13 bases. V shed 4 bases and J 6 bases; nucleotides not matched to a gene: 10. Per germline, CDR1 SGHRS and CDR2 YFSETQ. There are 17 residues in the CDR3. In DNA, the CDR3 is TGCGCCAGCAGCGTAAAACTGAGACTAGCGGGGGGCAATGAGCAGTTCTTC. The encoded protein is CASSVKLRLAGGNEQFF.

The genes are TRBV4-1 and TRBJ2-7; 7 positions agree with TRBD1. Per the germline V gene, CDR1 is MGHRA and CDR2 is YSYEKL. V gave up 5 bases and J gave up 0 bases; unmatched junction bases: 7. The CDR3 runs to 15 residues. CDR3 amino acids: CASSTSQGSSYEQYF. The CDR3 DNA sequence: TGCGCCAGCAGCACTTCACAGGGGAGCTCCTACGAGCAGTACTTC.

The chain joins TRBV5-5 to TRBJ1-5; D possibly corresponds to TRBD1 (5 bases). The CDR3 runs 15 residues. Germline CDR1 is SGHKS and CDR2 is YYEKEE (reference sequence). Trimming cost V 0 bases and J 4 bases, with 11 bases left between them. The CDR3 sequence: CASSLGSTGNQPQHF. CDR3 bases: TGTGCCAGCAGCTTGGGGTCTACAGGAAATCAGCCCCAGCATTTT.